Below are 7 T cell receptor delta chains sequenced from a single sample in a study of gamma-delta T cells after stem cell transplantation. TCRdb made new clone calls on the RT-PCR reads using CATT. The sample holds 1,000 to 1,500 delta-chain clones; roughly a sixth are singletons and the top ten take over 25%. Sequencing was performed on gamma-delta T cells. These receptors all come from a human donor. It is not recorded whose cells these are; they may come from a transplant donor.

A word on this clone: One base separates it from a far larger clone, so it is likely a read error. Other DNA sequences in the sample encode the same CDR3. This sequence joins TRDV2 and TRDJ1; weak D call: TRDD3 (5 bases). The V gene's germline CDR1 is GEAIGNYY and CDR2 EKD. The V end lost 1 base, the J end lost 0 bases, and 11 bases lay between the germline ends. The CDR3 contains 15 residues. This chain's CDR3 is CACDTVGMYTDKLIF. DNA for the CDR3: TGTGCCTGTGACACTGTTGGGATGTACACCGATAAACTCATCTTT.

This clone is classed as large. V and J are TRDV2 and TRDJ2, with TRDD3 as a possible D gene (5 bases). Between the trimmed V and J ends, which lost 1 base and 5 bases, there was a span of 13 bases. The CDR3 extends over 15 amino acids. CDR1 is GEAIGNYY and CDR2 is EKD in the germline V gene. The CDR3 DNA follows: TGTGCCTGTGACACTGTCTCGGGATCCACAGCACAACTCTTCTTT. This sequence encodes CACDTVSGSTAQLFF.

This clone was seen only a few times. Only one base separates this from a far larger clonotype, so it likely reflects a read error. The chain couples TRDV2 to TRDJ1; D perhaps matches TRDD3 (5 bases). Germline CDR1 reads GEAIGNYY; CDR2 reads EKD. This CDR3 is 15 amino acids long. CDR3 in amino acids: CACDTVGMYTDKFIF. The CDR3, as DNA: TGTGCCTGTGACACCGTTGGGATGTACACCGATAAATTCATCTTT.

Of note for this clone: The junction departs from germline at one end; a sequencing error may be responsible. The V and J genes are TRDV2 and TRDJ1; 8 positions match TRDD3. The CDR3 runs 14 residues. CDR1 and CDR2 from the germline V gene are GEAIGNYY and EKD. The CDR3 reads CACDPLGGSDILIF. The CDR3 coding sequence is TGTGCCTGTGACCCACTGGGGGGAAGCGATATACTCATCTTT.

The table lists this clone with a few counts. The gene calls are TRDV2 and TRDJ1, with 9 bases matching TRDD3. Germline V gives CDR1 GEAIGNYY, CDR2 EKD. The junction had 4 bases not matched to a gene; V was cut back by 3 bases and J by 0 bases. The CDR3 sequence is 15 residues long. CDR3 protein: CACDSLGDYTDKLIF. DNA for the CDR3: TGTGCCTGTGACTCACTGGGGGACTACACCGATAAACTCATCTTT.

This clone was counted a few times. The chain employs TRDV2 and TRDJ1; tentatively, D is TRDD3 (7 bases). This CDR3 contains 23 residues. Germline loops: CDR1 GEAIGNYY, CDR2 EKD. V dropped 1 base and J dropped 0 bases, with 35 bases sitting between them. Here the CDR3 DNA reads TGTGCCTGTGACACGCTCTCCTACGAAAGCAGACTGGGGATGCACGAGTACACCGATAAACTCATCTTT. Protein product: CACDTLSYESRLGMHEYTDKLIF.

The CDR3 reads CACEKLPAEGYTDKLIF. CDR3 DNA: TGTGCCTGTGAAAAGCTTCCTGCTGAGGGGTACACCGATAAACTCATCTTT. This chain joins TRDV2 and TRDJ1, with a weak D call TRDD2 (6 bases). The germline V gene has CDR1 GEAIGNYY and CDR2 EKD. Trimming pared 4 bases from V and 0 bases from J, leaving 20 bases between. The CDR3 totals 17 residues.